This is a list of T cell receptor beta chains from one sample in a study of blood T cells in healthy people across ages. TCRdb independently ran MiXCR on the 5' RACE reads; one entry per CDR3 protein. This sample carries roughly 1.9 million distinct CDR3 sequences, about two fifths of them seen once, and the ten largest clones take more than 20%. Sequenced: blood. Source of these receptors: a human donor in good health. The CDR3 runs from the conserved cysteine through the conserved F or W. Each record gives: CDR3 DNA, CDR3 protein, D gene, J gene, CDR3 length, clone size, V gene. D genes are given only for firm matches. The size field is filled for only some rows; it gives once, few, many or a size class.

TGTGCCAGCAGCTTAGGGATTTGGGACAGGGGGCAAGAGACCCAGTACTTC CASSLGIWDRGQETQYF TRBD1 TRBJ2-5 17 - TRBV7-2
TGTACAGACCTCCCCTGCGGGGAGGTGTCCACAGATACGCAGTATTTT CTDLPCGEVSTDTQYF - TRBJ2-3 16 few TRBV19
TGCAGCGTTGAAAGGTGGCAGGGAGATGAGCAGTTCTTC CSVERWQGDEQFF - TRBJ2-1 13 few TRBV29-1
TGCGCCAGCGGCAATGGGGGACACATCTTATATTCTGGGGCCAACGTCCTGACTTTC CASGNGGHILYSGANVLTF - TRBJ2-6 19 - TRBV4-1
TGCGCCAGCAGCTTGTTCCCTAGACAGAGCTCAAGCACAGATACGCAGTATTTT CASSLFPRQSSSTDTQYF - TRBJ2-3 18 - TRBV5-1
TGTGCCAGCAGTGGGTTCTATGGCTACACCTTC CASSGFYGYTF - TRBJ1-2 11 - TRBV12-3/TRBV12-4
TGTGCCAGCAGCGTAGGAAAGGGGTCACCCCTCCACTTT CASSVGKGSPLHF - TRBJ1-6 13 - TRBV9
TGCAGTGCTAGAGTTACGGGAACGGGCGAGCAGTACTTC CSARVTGTGEQYF - TRBJ2-7 13 few TRBV20-1
TGTGCCAGCAGCTTAAGTCAGGATTCCTACGAGCAGTACTTC CASSLSQDSYEQYF - TRBJ2-7 14 few TRBV7-3
TGTGCCAGCAGCCTACACGGACAGGGCGGCGAAAAACTGTTTTTT CASSLHGQGGEKLFF TRBD1 TRBJ1-4 15 - TRBV7-2
TGCAGTGCTTCCCTGGGACAGTATTCCTCTGGGGCCAACGTCCTGACTTTC CSASLGQYSSGANVLTF TRBD1 TRBJ2-6 17 few TRBV20-1
TGTGCCAGCAGGCCCGACAATCAGCCCCAGCATTTT CASRPDNQPQHF - TRBJ1-5 12 few TRBV6-2/TRBV6-3
TGTGCCAGCAGCCTAAGCGGGGGGTTTCTCACCGGGGAGCTGTTTTTT CASSLSGGFLTGELFF TRBD2 TRBJ2-2 16 - TRBV9
TGCGCCAGCAGCTTAGGATTCAGGGGAGGCTACGAGCAGTACTTC CASSLGFRGGYEQYF - TRBJ2-7 15 - TRBV7-2
TGTGCCAGCAGCCTCCCCGGGCTAGCGGAACCTCACTACAATGAGCAGTTCTTC CASSLPGLAEPHYNEQFF TRBD2 TRBJ2-1 18 few TRBV7-8
TGCAGCGTTTCCGCCAGGGGCGTTAACTATGGCTACACCTTC CSVSARGVNYGYTF - TRBJ1-2 14 once TRBV29-1
TGTGCCATCAGTGAGCCAGCCAGGAGAGGTGAGCAGTACTTC CAISEPARRGEQYF - TRBJ2-5 14 - TRBV10-3
TGTGCCACCAGCTCAGGGGTTCCCTCCTACGAGCAGTACTTC CATSSGVPSYEQYF - TRBJ2-7 14 few TRBV24-1
TGTGCCAGCAGCGTAGCCAGTAGAACAGGGACTAGCACAGATACGCAGTATTTT CASSVASRTGTSTDTQYF - TRBJ2-3 18 few TRBV9
TGTGCCAGCAGCTTAGATTGGGAAGGACGGACCCAGTACTTC CASSLDWEGRTQYF - TRBJ2-5 14 - TRBV7-2
TGCGCCAGCAGCTTGAGTCGGCGGAACACAGATACGCAGTATTTT CASSLSRRNTDTQYF - TRBJ2-3 15 - TRBV5-1
TGTGCCAGCAGTGAGGGGTGGGGCAGGGGCGATACGCAGTATTTT CASSEGWGRGDTQYF - TRBJ2-3 15 - TRBV2
TGTGCCAGCAGCTTTGGGACAGAGGACGAAAAACTGTTTTTT CASSFGTEDEKLFF TRBD1 TRBJ1-4 14 - TRBV5-6
TGTGCCAGCAGAGGGACTAGCGGGGGATATCCGCAGTTCTTC CASRGTSGGYPQFF TRBD2 TRBJ2-1 14 - TRBV2
TGCAGCGTCCTAATGCAGGGGGCAGCTGGGAACACCATATATTTT CSVLMQGAAGNTIYF TRBD1 TRBJ1-3 15 - TRBV29-1
TGTGCCAGCAGTGAACCCGGGGTTAACTATGGCTACACCTTC CASSEPGVNYGYTF - TRBJ1-2 14 few TRBV25-1
TGCGCCAGCAGCTCGTTCGACAGCAAGTCTGGGGCCAACGTCCTGACTTTC CASSSFDSKSGANVLTF - TRBJ2-6 17 - TRBV5-1
TGTGCCAGCAGTCGACAGTATACCTACGAGCAGTACTTC CASSRQYTYEQYF - TRBJ2-7 13 few TRBV6-2/TRBV6-3
TGCGCCAGCAGCCTAAACGACAGAGACAATGAGCAGTTCTTC CASSLNDRDNEQFF - TRBJ2-1 14 - TRBV4-3
TGTGCCAGCAGTCACGGTGCCGGGACAGGGCCCTACGAGCAGTACTTC CASSHGAGTGPYEQYF TRBD1 TRBJ2-7 16 once TRBV6-2/TRBV6-3
TGCGCCAGCAGCTTAAAGACAGGGCGAACCGGGGAGCTGTTTTTT CASSLKTGRTGELFF TRBD1 TRBJ2-2 15 few TRBV5-1
TGTGCCTGCAGCTACTCGATAGCCACAGATACGCAGTATTTT CACSYSIATDTQYF - TRBJ2-3 14 - TRBV6-6
TGTGCCATCAGTGGCGACCTAGGGGGGACAGGCCCCGACAATGAGCAGTTCTTC CAISGDLGGTGPDNEQFF TRBD1 TRBJ2-1 18 - TRBV10-3
TGTGCCAGCAGCTTAATGGGCCGTTCGGAGGGTAACTATGGCTACACCTTC CASSLMGRSEGNYGYTF - TRBJ1-2 17 once TRBV7-3
TGTGCCAGCAGTGAAAGAGCCAAAGAGACCCAGTACTTC CASSERAKETQYF - TRBJ2-5 13 - TRBV2
TGCAGCGTTGAAGATCCTCGTCTAGAGCAGTACTTC CSVEDPRLEQYF - TRBJ2-4 12 - TRBV29-1
TGCGCCAGCAGCTTGGGACAGAGCTCCAATCAGCCCCAGCATTTT CASSLGQSSNQPQHF - TRBJ1-5 15 - TRBV5-1
TGCAGTACTAGGGCGACTAGCGGGGGAGCTGAGACCCAGTACTTC CSTRATSGGAETQYF TRBD2 TRBJ2-5 15 - TRBV20-1
TGTGCCAGCAGCCTCCTCGGACAGGGCCAAGAGACCCAGTTCTTC CASSLLGQGQETQFF TRBD1 TRBJ2-1 15 - TRBV12-3/TRBV12-4
TGTGCCAGCAGCTCATCGGGACAGGTTATTAAGGGGCAGTACTTC CASSSSGQVIKGQYF TRBD1 TRBJ2-5 15 - TRBV7-9